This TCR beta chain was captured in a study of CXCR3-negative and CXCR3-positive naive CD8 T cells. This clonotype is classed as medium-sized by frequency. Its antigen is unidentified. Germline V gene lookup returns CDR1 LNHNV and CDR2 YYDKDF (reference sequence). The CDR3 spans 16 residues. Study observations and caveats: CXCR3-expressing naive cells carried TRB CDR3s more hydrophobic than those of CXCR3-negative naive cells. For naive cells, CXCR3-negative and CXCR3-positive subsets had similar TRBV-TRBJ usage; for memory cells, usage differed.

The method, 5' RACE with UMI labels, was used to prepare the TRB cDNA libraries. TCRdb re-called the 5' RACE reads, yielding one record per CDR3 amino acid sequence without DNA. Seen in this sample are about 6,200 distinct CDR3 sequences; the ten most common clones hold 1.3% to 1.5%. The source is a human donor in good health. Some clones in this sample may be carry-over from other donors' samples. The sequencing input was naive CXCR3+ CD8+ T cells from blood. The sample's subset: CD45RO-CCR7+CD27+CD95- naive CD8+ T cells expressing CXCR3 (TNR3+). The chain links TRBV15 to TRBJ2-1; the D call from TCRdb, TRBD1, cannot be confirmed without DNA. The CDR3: CATSRTTGVESVEQFF.